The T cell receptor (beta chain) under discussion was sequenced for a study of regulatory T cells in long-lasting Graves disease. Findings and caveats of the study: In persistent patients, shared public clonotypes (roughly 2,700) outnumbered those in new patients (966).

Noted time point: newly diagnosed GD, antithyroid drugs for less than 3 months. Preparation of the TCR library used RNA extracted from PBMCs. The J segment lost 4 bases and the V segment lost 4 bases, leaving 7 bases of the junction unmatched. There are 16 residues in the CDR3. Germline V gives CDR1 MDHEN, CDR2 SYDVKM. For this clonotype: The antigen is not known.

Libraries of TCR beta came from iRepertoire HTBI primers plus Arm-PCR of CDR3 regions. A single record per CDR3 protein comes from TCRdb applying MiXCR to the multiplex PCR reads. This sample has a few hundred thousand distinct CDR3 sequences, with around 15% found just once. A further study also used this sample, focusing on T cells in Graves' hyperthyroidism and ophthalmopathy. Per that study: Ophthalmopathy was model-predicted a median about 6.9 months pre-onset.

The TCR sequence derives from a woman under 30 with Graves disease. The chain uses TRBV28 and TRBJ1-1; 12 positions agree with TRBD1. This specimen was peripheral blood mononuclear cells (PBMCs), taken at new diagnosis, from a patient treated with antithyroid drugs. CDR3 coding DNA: TGTGCCAGCAGTTCTCCGGGACAGGGGGCGGCCACTGAAGCTTTCTTT. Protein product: CASSSPGQGAATEAFF.